The sequence of this T cell receptor (beta chain) was determined in a study of T cell responses to AZD1222 COVID-19 vaccine. Study-wide results and limits: Baseline seropositivity characterized only six or seven AZD1222 recipients. The donor cohort was predominantly white British with a female majority, and clonal diversity may have been underestimated. Unmutated variant regions are reportedly the target of nearly half of TCRs that are spike-specific.

As concerns this clone: Its antigen is still unknown.

Second doses at about 4 or about 12 weeks were pooled. This table comes from immunoSEQ multiplex PCR, and its TCRdb copy is limited to in-frame clones, with some not included. The sample contains approximately 130,000 clones, approximately 80% of which appear only once. This TCR was recovered from an adult who received the AZD1222 COVID-19 vaccine. The sequenced sample was peripheral blood, obtained 28 days after the second AZD1222 dose.

CDR3 residues: CASSVDDLNGYTF. The CDR3 nucleotides are TGTGCCAGCAGCGTAGACGATTTGAATGGCTACACCTTC. This chain links TRBV9 with TRBJ1-2; D unclear. Trimming cost V 0 bases and J 6 bases, with 9 bases left between them. This CDR3 region has 13 residues. Germline CDR1 SGDLS, CDR2 YYNGEE. The entire variable domain, with the rest obtained from reference TRBV9 and TRBJ1-2, is as follows: DSGVTQTPKHLITATGQRVTLRCSPRSGDLSVYWYQQSLDQGLQFLIQYYNGEERAKGNILERFSAQQFPDLHSELNLSSLELGDSALYFCASSVDDLNGYTFGSGTRLTVV.